This T cell receptor (beta chain) was documented in a study of cytomegalovirus exposure and HLA in healthy donors. Both 60 Vbeta primers and 13 Jbeta primers went into the PCR. Using immunoSEQ multiplex PCR, the repertoire was profiled, and TCRdb retains in-frame clones only, with some absent. The sample has 55,000 to 75,000 clones, about 75% seen once. The CDR3 length is 14 residues. Germline assignment: CDR1 SGHAT and CDR2 FQNNGV. The V gene lost 3 bases and the J gene lost 7 bases, with 10 bases spanning the gap. The chain joins TRBV11-2 to TRBJ1-6, with D perhaps TRBD1 (5 bases). Sequenced: PBMCs. The receptor was derived from a woman younger than 45 in good health and CMV-seropositive. Here the CDR3 DNA reads TGTGCCAGCAGCTTCGGGGGTACGAATTCACCCCTCCACTTT. It specifies CASSFGGTNSPLHF.